This section outlines one T cell receptor beta chain sequence together with its context. Sequencing was performed with immunoSEQ multiplex PCR; in TCRdb, only in-frame clones are kept and a portion is missing. The table includes around 150,000 clones, 60% to 80% detected once. CDR1 ENHRY and CDR2 SYGVKD come from the germline V gene. V was cut by 0 bases and J by 5 bases, with 10 bases left in between. This CDR3 region has 14 residues. The data were taken from a study of blood T cell repertoires in COVID-19. V usage is TRBV10-3 and J usage is TRBJ2-5; TRBD1 might be the D (5 bases). The material sequenced was PBMCs or T cells enriched from blood (not recorded which). The TCR sequence derives from a woman aged 50 to 65 who had recovered from COVID-19. The CDR3 nucleotides are TGTGCCATCAGTGAGTCGCAGGGTGGGGAGACCCAGTACTTC. This translates into CAISESQGGETQYF.